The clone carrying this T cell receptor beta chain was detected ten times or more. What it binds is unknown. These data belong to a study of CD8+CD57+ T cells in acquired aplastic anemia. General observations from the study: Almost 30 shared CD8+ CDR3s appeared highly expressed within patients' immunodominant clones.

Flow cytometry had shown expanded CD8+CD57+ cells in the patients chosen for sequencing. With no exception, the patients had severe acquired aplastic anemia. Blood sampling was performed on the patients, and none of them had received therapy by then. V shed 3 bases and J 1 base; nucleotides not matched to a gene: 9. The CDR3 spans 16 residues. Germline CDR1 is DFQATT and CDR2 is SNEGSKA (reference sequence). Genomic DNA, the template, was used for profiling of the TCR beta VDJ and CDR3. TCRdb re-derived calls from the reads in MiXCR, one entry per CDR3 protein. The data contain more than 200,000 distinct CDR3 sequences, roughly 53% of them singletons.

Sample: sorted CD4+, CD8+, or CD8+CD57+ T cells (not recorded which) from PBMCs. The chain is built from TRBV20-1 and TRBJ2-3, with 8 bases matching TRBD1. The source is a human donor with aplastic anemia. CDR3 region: CSARRAGGEGTDTQYF. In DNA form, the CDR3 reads TGCAGTGCTAGGCGGGCAGGGGGCGAGGGCACAGATACGCAGTATTTT.